This entry is about one TCR beta chain. Its antigen is not known. These data are taken from a study of a mutant IDH1 vaccine in newly diagnosed glioma. TCRdb's table, derived via immunoSEQ multiplex PCR, lists solely in-frame clones and lacks some. The data hold about 36,000 clones, with 80% observed a single time. Stated time point: week 11, during vaccination. Every vaccine dose comprised 300 ug of mutant IDH1 20-mer peptide plus topical imiquimod. The clonotype was recovered from a woman in her twenties or thirties with glioma. Some clones in this sample may be carry-over from other donors' samples. The specimen comprised peripheral blood mononuclear cells (PBMCs), sampled from a glioma patient whose treatment included an IDH1 peptide vaccine.

The CDR3 spells CASSRPLGKPQHF. DNA of the CDR3: TGTGCCAGCAGTCGACCCCTCGGGAAGCCCCAGCATTTT. The chain employs TRBV28 and TRBJ1-5; the D is unclear. CDR1 and CDR2 from the germline V gene are MDHEN and SYDVKM. The V end lost 5 bases, the J end lost 8 bases, and 13 bases lay between the germline ends. The CDR3 is 13 residues long.